Listed below are T cell receptor beta chains from one sample, sequenced in a study of T cell responses to AZD1222 COVID-19 vaccine. TCRdb keeps only in-frame clones here, not all; method: immunoSEQ multiplex PCR. Among about 150,000 clones listed, 87% were seen once. Sequencing used peripheral blood, obtained 28 days after the second AZD1222 dose. Source of these receptors: an adult who received the AZD1222 COVID-19 vaccine. The CDR3 runs from the conserved cysteine through the conserved F or W.

v_call cdr3_aa
TRBV11-2 CASSMGTYYEQYF
TRBV23-1 CASSHLRGHTGELFF
TRBV10-3 CATSSPNTEAFF
TRBV14 CASSQVAGPNSPLHF
TRBV19 CASSSGRVGETQYF
TRBV5-1 CASGEYSGRGEQFF
TRBV28 CASSSPFTEAFF
TRBV4-3 CASSQDRESPLHF
TRBV4-3 CASSRTGTDSYEQYF
TRBV30 CAWSEDRADTEAFF
TRBV14 CASSQYMVSEAFF
TRBV29-1 CSVSTGGDGYGYTF